This TCR beta chain was observed in a study of graft-versus-host responses after intestinal transplantation. Study-wide background: Among the recipients, all got anti-thymocyte globulin induction and then tacrolimus and steroids for around 3 years.

Graft tissue was processed to release intraepithelial and lamina propria lymphocytes. Notes on the study in general: Among recipient marrow samples, GvH clones were found; some appeared first in ileum or blood.

Points on this clone: The antigen remains undetermined.

V lost 5 bases and J lost 5, with 15 bases in between. In germline, CDR1 is MNHNY, CDR2 SVGAGI (reference sequence). This CDR3 spans 14 amino acids. This table comes from immunoSEQ multiplex PCR, and its TCRdb copy is limited to in-frame clones, with some not included. Of under 7,500 clones listed, 83% are singletons. Sequences were derived from ileum tissue, sampled nearly 310 days after intestinal transplant. The chain has TRBV6-6 and TRBJ1-2; TRBD1 might be the D (5 bases). This TCR was sampled from a human patient who received an intestinal transplant, so some T cells may come from the graft donor. As DNA, the CDR3 is TGTGCCAGCAGTCGCCTTGGACAAGGGTATGGCTACACCTTC. Its protein is CASSRLGQGYGYTF.